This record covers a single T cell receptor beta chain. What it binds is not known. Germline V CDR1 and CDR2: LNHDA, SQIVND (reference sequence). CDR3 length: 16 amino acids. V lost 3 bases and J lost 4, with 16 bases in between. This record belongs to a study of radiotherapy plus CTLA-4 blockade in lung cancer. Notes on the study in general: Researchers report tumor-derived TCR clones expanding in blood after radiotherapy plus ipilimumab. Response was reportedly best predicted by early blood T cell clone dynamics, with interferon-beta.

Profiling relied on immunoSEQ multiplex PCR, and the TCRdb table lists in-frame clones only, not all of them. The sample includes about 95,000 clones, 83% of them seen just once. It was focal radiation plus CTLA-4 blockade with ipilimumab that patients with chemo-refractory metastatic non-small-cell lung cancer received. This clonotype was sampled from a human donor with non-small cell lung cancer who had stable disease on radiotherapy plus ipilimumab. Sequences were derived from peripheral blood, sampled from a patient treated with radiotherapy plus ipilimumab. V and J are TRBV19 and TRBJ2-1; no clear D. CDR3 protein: CASSMSRAPPYNEQFF. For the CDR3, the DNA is TGTGCCAGTAGTATGTCGCGAGCCCCCCCTTACAATGAGCAGTTCTTC.